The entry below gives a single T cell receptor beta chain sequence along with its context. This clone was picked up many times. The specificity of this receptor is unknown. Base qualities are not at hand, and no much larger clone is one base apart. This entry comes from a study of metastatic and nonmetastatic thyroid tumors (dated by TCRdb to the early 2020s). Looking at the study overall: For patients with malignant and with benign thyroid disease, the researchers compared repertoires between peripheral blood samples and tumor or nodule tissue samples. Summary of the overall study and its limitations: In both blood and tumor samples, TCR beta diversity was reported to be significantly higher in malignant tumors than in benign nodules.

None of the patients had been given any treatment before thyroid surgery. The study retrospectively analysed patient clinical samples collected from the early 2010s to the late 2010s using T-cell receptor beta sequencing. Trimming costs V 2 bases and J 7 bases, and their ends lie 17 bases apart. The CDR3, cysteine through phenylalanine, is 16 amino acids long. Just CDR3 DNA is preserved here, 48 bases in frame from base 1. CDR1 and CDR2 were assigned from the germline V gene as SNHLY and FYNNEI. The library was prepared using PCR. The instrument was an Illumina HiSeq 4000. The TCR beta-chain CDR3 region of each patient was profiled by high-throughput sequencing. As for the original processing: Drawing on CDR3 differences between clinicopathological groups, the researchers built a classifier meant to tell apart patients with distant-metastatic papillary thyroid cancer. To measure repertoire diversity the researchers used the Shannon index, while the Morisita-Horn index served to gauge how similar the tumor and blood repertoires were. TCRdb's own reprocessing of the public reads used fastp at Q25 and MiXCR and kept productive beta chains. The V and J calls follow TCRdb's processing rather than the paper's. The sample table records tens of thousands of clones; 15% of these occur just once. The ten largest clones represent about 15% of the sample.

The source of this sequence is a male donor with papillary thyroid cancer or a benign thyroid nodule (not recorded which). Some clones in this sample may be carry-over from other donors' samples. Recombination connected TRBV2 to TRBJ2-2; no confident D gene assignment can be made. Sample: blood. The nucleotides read TGTGCCAGCAGTGAATACCGGGCAGTAGACGGCGGGGAGCTGTTTTTT. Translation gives CASSEYRAVDGGELFF.